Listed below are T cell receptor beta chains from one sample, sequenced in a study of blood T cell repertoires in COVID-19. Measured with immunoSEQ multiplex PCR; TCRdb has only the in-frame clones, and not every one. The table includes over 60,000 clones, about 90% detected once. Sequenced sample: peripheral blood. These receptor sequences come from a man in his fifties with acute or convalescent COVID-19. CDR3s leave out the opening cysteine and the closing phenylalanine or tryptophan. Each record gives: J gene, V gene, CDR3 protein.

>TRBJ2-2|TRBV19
ASTPGGHNTGELF
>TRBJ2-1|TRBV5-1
ASIWTSGSYNEQF
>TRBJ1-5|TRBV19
ASRGTPNSNQPQH
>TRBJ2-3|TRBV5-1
ASSFRDTDTQY
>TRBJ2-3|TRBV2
ASSRQPSSTDTQY
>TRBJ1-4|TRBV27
ASSLYGRTATNEKLF
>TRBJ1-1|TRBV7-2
ASLQGVGSTEAF
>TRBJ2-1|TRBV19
ASFPPGGSYNEQF
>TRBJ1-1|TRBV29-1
SAANTEAF
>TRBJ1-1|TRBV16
ASSQSSRLNTEAF
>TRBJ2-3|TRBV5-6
ASSSRTSGRNTQY
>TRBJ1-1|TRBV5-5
ASSLAGQRNTEAF
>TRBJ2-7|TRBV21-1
ASSLFRDRVSYEQY
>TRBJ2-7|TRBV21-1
ASSNWMTSGNYYEQY
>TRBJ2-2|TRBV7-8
ASSLQGAQIGELF
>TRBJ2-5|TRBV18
ASSPNNQETQY
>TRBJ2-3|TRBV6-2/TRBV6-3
ASSSTGHQTDTQY
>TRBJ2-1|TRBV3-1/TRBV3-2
ASSQRPQGAINEQF
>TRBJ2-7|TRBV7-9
ASSLAQEYEQY
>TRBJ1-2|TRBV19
ASSRDIINYGYT
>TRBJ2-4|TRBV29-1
SVGRVDIQY
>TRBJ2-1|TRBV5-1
ASSLGGLYNEQF
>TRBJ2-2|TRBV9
ASSVAGYAGELF
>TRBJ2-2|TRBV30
AWSSDRPTGELF
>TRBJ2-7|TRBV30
AWGTGTYRYEQY
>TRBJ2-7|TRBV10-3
AITRRGYLYEQY
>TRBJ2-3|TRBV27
ASSRGGGSVTDTQY
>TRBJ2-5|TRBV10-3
AISDARIETQY
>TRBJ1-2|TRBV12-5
ASGRTGLYGYT
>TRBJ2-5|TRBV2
ASSFDRGGETQY
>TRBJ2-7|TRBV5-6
ASRRLGQNSYEQY
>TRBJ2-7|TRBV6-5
ASRDGTASYEQY
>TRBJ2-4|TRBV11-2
ASSLDYSGVNIQY
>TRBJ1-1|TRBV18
ASSPQGQINTEAF
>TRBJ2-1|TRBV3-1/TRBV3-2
ASSQGGLAGLNEQF
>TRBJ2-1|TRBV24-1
ATSDSRLLDEQF
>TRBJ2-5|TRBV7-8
ASSLRRREETQY
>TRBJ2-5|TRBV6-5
ASSLRTGDQY
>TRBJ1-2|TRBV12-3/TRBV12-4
ASSVQGAEGYT
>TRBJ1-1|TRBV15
ATSRDKGGLATEAF
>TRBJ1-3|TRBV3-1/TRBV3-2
ASSRTGLSGNTIY
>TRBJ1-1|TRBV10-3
AISESRALNTEAF
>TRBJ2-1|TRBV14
ASSQDLSRSGEQF
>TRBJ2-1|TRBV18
ASSTPTGSYNEQF
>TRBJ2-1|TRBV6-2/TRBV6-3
ASSGSGRNEQF
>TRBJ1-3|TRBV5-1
ASSRDSVADTIY
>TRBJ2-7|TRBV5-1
ASRSSRGSYEQY
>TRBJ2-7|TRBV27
ASSPRWRARNYEQY
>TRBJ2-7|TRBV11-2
ASSLSGTSGLLYSYEQY
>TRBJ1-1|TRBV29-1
SVVTGENTEAF
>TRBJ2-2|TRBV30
ACRDYREGGELF
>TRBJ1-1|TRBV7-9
ASSDRQVGTEAF
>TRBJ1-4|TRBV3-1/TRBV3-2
ASRAGGQLF